This entry describes one T cell receptor beta chain. The antigen it recognizes is unknown. Base qualities are not recorded, but no much larger clone differs from it by a single base. Graves' hyperthyroidism was defined as stable when no progression to ophthalmopathy occurred over 18 months of follow-up. The hyperthyroidism patients were between 18 and 65 years old and newly diagnosed, with a disease duration of less than 2 months. Patients with uncontrolled infections, other autoimmune diseases, pregnancy or lactation were excluded. Diagnoses were established on the basis of clinical symptoms, serum thyroxine and TRAb, thyroid ultrasound, and orbital computed tomography. PBMCs were isolated from more than 8 ml of fresh peripheral blood by Ficoll-Paque density gradient centrifugation. Trizol reagent was used to extract total RNA, and RNA quality was then checked on an Agilent 2100 Bioanalyzer. TCR beta CDR3 regions were amplified from RNA transcripts. A first-round RT-PCR of the TCR CDR3 used the HTBI primer set with the Qiagen OneStep RT-PCR kit. Libraries were constructed in a second round of multiplex PCR, after which size selection and purification were carried out. The libraries were sequenced on an Illumina HiSeq2000 using paired-end 100 bp reads. The authors' pipeline ran thus. SOAPnuke was used to process the raw data, removing reads that contained adapters or uncalled bases, had a mean Phred below 15, or lacked an exact match to the constant primer or identifier. High-quality paired reads were merged with COPE v1.2.5, and unique nucleotide sequences were defined as clonotypes. MiTCR v1.1 was used to align the clonotypes against IMGT TRBV, TRBD and TRBJ reference segments. The analysis was restricted to V-J combinations with a frequency above 0.0001, which together covered 99.2% of the repertoires. A TCS score was defined as the ratio between F50 (clonal expansion) and ExV (chaos), using BLOSUM62-based TCRdist between CDR3 peptides within each V-J. Welch's t-statistics and random forest reduced some 510 V-J features to 13, which were used in a naive Bayes classifier (R e1071). TCRdb applied fastp at Q25 and MiXCR to the public reads, then kept only in-frame beta chains. CDR3 protein sequences are deduplicated, and each keeps its most common genes and DNA. For this entry, the V and J calls and clone size follow TCRdb and not the study's own pipeline. Counted in this sample were under 650,000 distinct CDR3 sequences; around 15% of them appeared once. The biggest ten clones account for 3.8% of the sample.

These data come from a study of T cells in Graves' hyperthyroidism and ophthalmopathy (dated by TCRdb to the late 2010s). Turning to the overall study: Peripheral blood was sampled at the time of initial diagnosis, prior to any treatment. Once sampling was done, hyperthyroidism patients were given methimazole at a starting dose of 30 mg daily, whereas ophthalmopathy patients were given high-dose intravenous methylprednisolone. The approximately 95 discovery patients were divided at random into training and test sets in a 7:3 ratio. According to the paper, TCR Vbeta CDR3 sequencing was carried out on some 140 peripheral blood samples, which came from approximately 41 ophthalmopathy, 75 to 80 hyperthyroidism and about 17 progressor patients. To identify TCR V-J signatures that set the groups apart, the researchers used a discovery cohort of 90 to 100 patients, made up of 40 to 45 with Graves' ophthalmopathy and some 55 with stable Graves' hyperthyroidism. The study also compared thyroid tissue and blood T-cell repertoires from several Graves' hyperthyroidism patients. Prospective prediction of ophthalmopathy was tested in an independent validation cohort of 18 to 20 hyperthyroidism patients and 17 patients who later progressed to ophthalmopathy. Overall study results and their limits: In validation, the model predicted progression to ophthalmopathy with 55% to 71% sensitivity and 72% to 75% specificity, a median of around 6.6 months before onset. In cross-validation, a model built on a 13 V-J signature told ophthalmopathy apart from stable hyperthyroidism with under 90% sensitivity and 81% to 82% specificity, and in testing the same model reached 80%/75%. Sample size was not statistically predetermined, and investigators were not blinded to group allocation. Most expanded thyroid clonotypes (frequency above 0.001) were also detected in blood, a finding suggesting that blood repertoires may reflect thyroid immune responses.

The sequencing sample was made of blood. The clonotype originates from a woman in her twenties or thirties with Graves' hyperthyroidism.

The nucleotide sequence is TGTGCCAGCATGCCAGGGGCCGTCTCTGGAAACACCATATATTTT. The translation is CASMPGAVSGNTIYF. The rearranged segments are TRBV11-3 and TRBJ1-3, with TRBD1 tentatively as D gene (6 bases match). There are 15 amino acids in the CDR3, from cysteine to phenylalanine inclusive. Solely the CDR3 DNA is kept, with 45 bases framed from the first base. Sequences SGHNT (CDR1) and YENEEA (CDR2) are obtained from the germline V gene. V drops 7 bases and J drops 0 bases, leaving 13 bases in between.